The clone carrying this T cell receptor (beta chain) was observed once. Its target is not known. For the second PCR, which ran for 7 to 11 cycles, a sample-barcoded 5' primer and a J-beta primer mix were used. Each cDNA molecule was tagged by a template-switch adaptor with 12 random nucleotides. TCRdb called the 5' RACE reads again in MiXCR, with one record for every CDR3 protein. The data show 650,000 to 900,000 distinct CDR3 sequences, about 59% seen once. Peripheral blood was drawn, about 9.7 milliliters per donor. Every sample yielded at least 7 million isolated PBMCs. V was clipped by 3 bases and J by 8 bases; unmatched bases: 7. Germline-derived CDR1 and CDR2 are SGDLS and YYNGEE. CDR3 length equals 14 residues. This specimen belongs to a study of blood T cells in healthy people across ages. Study-level findings and limits: CMV infection status of these donors was not known.

The sample taken for sequencing was blood. The TCR originated in a man younger than 45 in good health. V gene TRBV9 combines with J gene TRBJ1-4, with 7 positions matching TRBD1. The CDR3 region has the DNA TGTGCCAGCAGCGCAGGGCAGGGGGAAGAAAAACTGTTTTTT. Residues: CASSAGQGEEKLFF.